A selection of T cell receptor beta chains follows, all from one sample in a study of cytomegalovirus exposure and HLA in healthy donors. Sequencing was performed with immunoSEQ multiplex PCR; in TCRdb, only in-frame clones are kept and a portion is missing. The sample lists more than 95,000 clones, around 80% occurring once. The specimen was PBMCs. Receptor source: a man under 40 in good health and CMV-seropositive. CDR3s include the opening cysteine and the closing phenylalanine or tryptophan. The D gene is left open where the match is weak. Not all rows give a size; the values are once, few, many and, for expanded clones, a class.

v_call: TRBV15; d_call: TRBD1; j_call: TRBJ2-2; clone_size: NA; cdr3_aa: CATSRPGQGGTGELFF; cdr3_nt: TGTGCCACCAGCAGGCCGGGACAGGGAGGGACCGGGGAGCTGTTTTTT
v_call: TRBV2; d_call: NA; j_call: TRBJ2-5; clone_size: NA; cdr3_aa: CASSVSGAQETQYF; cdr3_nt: TGTGCCAGCAGTGTATCTGGGGCCCAAGAGACCCAGTACTTC
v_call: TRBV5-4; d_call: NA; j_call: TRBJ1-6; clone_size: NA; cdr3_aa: CASSPQGRVGNSPLHF; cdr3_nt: TGTGCCAGCAGCCCTCAGGGAAGGGTTGGAAATTCACCCCTCCACTTT
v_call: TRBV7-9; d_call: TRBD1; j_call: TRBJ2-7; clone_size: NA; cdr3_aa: CASSRDSSYEQYF; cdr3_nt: TGTGCCAGCAGCCGGGACAGCTCCTACGAGCAGTACTTC
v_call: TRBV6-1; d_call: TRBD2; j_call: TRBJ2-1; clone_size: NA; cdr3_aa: CASSELAGGPSSQFF; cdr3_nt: TGTGCCAGCAGTGAACTGGCGGGGGGCCCCTCATCCCAGTTCTTC
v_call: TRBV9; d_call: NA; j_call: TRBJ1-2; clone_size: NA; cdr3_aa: CASSTVGYGYTF; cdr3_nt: TGTGCCAGCAGCACCGTCGGCTATGGCTACACCTTC
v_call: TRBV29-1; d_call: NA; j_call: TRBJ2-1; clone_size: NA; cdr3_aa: CSVGQINEQFF; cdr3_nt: TGCAGCGTCGGACAGATCAATGAGCAGTTCTTC
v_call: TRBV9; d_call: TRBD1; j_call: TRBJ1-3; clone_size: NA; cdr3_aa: CASSPRGGQEGNTIYF; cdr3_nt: TGTGCCAGCAGCCCTAGGGGGGGACAGGAGGGAAACACCATATATTTT
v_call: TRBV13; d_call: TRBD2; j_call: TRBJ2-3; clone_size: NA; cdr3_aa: CASSGGLAGDTDTQYF; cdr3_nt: TGTGCCAGCAGCGGGGGACTAGCGGGGGACACAGATACGCAGTATTTT
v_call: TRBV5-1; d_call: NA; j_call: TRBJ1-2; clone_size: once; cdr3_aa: CASSLDSGGYTF; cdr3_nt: TGCGCCAGCAGCTTGGACTCGGGTGGCTACACCTTC
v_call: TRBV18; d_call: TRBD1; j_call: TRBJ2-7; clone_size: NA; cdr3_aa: CASSRDRAAYEQYF; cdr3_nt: TGTGCCAGCTCACGGGACAGGGCGGCCTACGAGCAGTACTTC
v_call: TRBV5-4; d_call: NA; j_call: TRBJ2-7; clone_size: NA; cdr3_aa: CASSAGQSYEQYF; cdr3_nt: TGTGCCAGCAGCGCCGGACAGTCCTACGAGCAGTACTTC
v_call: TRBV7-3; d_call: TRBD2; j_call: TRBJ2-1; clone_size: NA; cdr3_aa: CASSTSSGGAYNEQFF; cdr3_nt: TGTGCCAGCAGCACATCTAGCGGGGGGGCCTACAATGAGCAGTTCTTC
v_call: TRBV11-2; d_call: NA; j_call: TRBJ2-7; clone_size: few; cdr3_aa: CASSTGRIYEQYF; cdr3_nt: TGTGCCAGCAGCACAGGGAGAATCTACGAGCAGTACTTC
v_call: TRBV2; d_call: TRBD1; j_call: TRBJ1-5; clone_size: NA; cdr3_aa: CASSEWPGGGIGNQPQHF; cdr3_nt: TGTGCCAGCAGTGAGTGGCCAGGGGGCGGGATCGGCAATCAGCCCCAGCATTTT
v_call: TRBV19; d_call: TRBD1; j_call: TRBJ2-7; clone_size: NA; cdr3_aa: CASSLDRASYEQYF; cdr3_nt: TGTGCCAGTAGTCTCGACAGGGCCTCCTACGAGCAGTACTTC
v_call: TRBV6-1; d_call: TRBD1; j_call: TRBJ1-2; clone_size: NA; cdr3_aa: CASSEVRGAGYGYTF; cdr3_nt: TGTGCCAGCAGTGAAGTCAGGGGGGCGGGATATGGCTACACCTTC
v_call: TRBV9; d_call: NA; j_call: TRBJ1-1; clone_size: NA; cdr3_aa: CASSGGVNTEAFF; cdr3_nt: TGTGCCAGCAGCGGAGGCGTGAACACTGAAGCTTTCTTT
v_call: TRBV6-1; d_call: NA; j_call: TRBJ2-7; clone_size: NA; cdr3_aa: CASSEGGTVFLSYEQYF; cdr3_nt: TGTGCCAGCAGTGAAGGCGGGACAGTCTTTCTCTCCTACGAGCAGTACTTC
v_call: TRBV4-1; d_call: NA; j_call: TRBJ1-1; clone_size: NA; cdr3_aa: CASSQGEVVGGSTEAFF; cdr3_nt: TGCGCCAGCAGCCAAGGGGAGGTGGTCGGGGGGTCCACTGAAGCTTTCTTT
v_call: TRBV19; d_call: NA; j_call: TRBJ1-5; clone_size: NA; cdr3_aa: CASSIVQANQPQHF; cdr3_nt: TGTGCCAGTAGTATAGTGCAGGCCAATCAGCCCCAGCATTTT
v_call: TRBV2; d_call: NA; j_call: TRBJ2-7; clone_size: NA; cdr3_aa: CASITSSYEQYF; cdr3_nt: TGTGCCAGCATTACGAGCTCCTACGAGCAGTACTTC
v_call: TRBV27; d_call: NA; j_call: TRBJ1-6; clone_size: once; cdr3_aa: CASSFSRDISSYNSPLHF; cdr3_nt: TGTGCCAGCAGTTTTTCCAGGGATATTAGCTCCTATAATTCACCCCTCCACTTT
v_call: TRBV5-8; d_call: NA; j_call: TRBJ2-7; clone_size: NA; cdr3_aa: CASSLGDSSYEQYF; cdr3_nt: TGTGCCAGCAGCCTAGGAGACAGCTCCTACGAGCAGTACTTC
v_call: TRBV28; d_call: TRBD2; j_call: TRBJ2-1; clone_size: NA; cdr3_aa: CASSPLAGGYNEQFF; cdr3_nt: TGTGCCAGCAGCCCTCTAGCGGGGGGGTACAATGAGCAGTTCTTC
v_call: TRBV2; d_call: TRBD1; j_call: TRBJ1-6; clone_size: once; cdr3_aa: CASRSTGGVYNSPLHF; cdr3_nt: TGTGCCAGCAGGTCGACAGGGGGCGTCTATAATTCACCCCTCCACTTT
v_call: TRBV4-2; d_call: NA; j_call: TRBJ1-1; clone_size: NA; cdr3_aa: CASSQGRGDTEAFF; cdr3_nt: TGTGCCAGCAGCCAAGGAAGAGGAGACACTGAAGCTTTCTTT
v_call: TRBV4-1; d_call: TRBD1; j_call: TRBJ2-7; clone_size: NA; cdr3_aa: CASSQGQGTSYEQYF; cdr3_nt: TGCGCCAGCAGCCAAGGACAGGGGACATCCTACGAGCAGTACTTC
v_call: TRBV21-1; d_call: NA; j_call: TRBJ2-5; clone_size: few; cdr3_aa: CASSKAFGQGEKQETQYF; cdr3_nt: TGTGCCAGCAGCAAAGCGTTCGGGCAGGGGGAAAAACAAGAGACCCAGTACTTC
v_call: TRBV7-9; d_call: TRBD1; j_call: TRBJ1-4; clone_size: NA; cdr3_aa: CASSFSGGNEKLFF; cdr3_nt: TGTGCCAGCAGCTTTTCAGGGGGCAATGAAAAACTGTTTTTT
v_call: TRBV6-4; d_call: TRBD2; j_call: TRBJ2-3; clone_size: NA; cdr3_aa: CASSDTSGGADTQYF; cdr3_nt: TGTGCCAGCAGTGACACTAGCGGGGGGGCAGATACGCAGTATTTT
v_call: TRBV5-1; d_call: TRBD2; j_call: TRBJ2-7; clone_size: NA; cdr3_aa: CASSLGRAGAEQYF; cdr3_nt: TGCGCCAGCAGCTTAGGCAGGGCGGGAGCCGAGCAGTACTTC
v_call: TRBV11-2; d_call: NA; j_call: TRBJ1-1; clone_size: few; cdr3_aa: CASSLETGYGTEAFF; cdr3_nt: TGTGCCAGCAGCTTAGAAACAGGGTACGGGACTGAAGCTTTCTTT
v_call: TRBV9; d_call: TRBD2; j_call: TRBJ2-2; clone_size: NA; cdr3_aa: CASSAGTSGYTGELFF; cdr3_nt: TGTGCCAGCAGCGCGGGGACTAGCGGTTACACCGGGGAGCTGTTTTTT
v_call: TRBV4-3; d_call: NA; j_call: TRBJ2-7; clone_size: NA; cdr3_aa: CASSQLRDFTYEQYF; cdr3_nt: TGCGCCAGCAGCCAACTCCGGGACTTCACCTACGAGCAGTACTTC
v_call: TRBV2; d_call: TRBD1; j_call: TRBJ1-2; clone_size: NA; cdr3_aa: CASRAGGVGYTF; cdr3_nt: TGTGCCAGCAGAGCAGGGGGAGTTGGCTACACCTTC
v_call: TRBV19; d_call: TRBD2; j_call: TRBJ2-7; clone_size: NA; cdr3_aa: CASSISRSSGASYEQYF; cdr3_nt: TGTGCCAGTAGTATATCCCGTTCTAGCGGGGCCTCCTACGAGCAGTACTTC
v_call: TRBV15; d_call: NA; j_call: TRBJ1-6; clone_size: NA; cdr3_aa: CATSSQGLVSPLHF; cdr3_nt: TGTGCCACCAGCAGTCAGGGGTTGGTCTCACCCCTCCACTTT
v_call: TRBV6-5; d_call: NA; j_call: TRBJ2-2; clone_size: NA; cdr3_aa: CASSYLSAGGELFF; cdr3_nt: TGTGCCAGCAGTTACCTGTCAGCGGGCGGGGAGCTGTTTTTT
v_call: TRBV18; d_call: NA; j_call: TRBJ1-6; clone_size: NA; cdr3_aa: CASSQTGGDSPLHF; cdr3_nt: TGTGCCAGCTCCCAGACCGGGGGGGATTCACCCCTCCACTTT